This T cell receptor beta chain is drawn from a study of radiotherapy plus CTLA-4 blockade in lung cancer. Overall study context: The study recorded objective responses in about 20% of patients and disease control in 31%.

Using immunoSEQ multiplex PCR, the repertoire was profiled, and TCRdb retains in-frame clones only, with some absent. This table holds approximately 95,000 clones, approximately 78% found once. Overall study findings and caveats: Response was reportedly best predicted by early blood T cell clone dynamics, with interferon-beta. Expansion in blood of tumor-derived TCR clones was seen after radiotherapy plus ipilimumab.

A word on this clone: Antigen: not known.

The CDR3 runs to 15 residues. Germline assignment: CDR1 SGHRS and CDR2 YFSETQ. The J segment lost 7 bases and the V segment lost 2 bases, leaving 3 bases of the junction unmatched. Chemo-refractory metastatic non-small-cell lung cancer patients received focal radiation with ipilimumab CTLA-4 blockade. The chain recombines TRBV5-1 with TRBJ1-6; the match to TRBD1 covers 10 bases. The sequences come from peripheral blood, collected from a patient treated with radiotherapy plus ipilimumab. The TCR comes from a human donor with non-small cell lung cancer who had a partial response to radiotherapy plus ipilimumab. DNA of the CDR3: TGCGCCAGCAGCTTCGGGGACAGGGGAAATTCACCCCTCCACTTT. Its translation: CASSFGDRGNSPLHF.